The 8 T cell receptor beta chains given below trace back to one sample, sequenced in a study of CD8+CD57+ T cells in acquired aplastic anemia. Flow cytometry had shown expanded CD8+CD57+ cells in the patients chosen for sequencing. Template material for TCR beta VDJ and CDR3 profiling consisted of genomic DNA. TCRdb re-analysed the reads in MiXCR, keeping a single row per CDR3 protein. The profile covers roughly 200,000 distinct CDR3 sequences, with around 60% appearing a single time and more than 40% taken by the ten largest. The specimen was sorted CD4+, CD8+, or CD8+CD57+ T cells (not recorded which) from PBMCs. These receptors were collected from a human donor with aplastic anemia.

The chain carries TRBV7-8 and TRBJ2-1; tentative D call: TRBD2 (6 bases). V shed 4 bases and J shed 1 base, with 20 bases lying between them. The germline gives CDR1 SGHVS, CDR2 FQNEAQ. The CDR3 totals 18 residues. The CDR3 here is CASSSPGTQGDSYNEQFF. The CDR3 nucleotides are TGTGCCAGCAGCTCTCCGGGGACTCAAGGCGATTCCTACAATGAGCAGTTCTTC. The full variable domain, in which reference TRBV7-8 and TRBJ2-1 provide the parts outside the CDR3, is GAGVSQSPRYKVAKRGQDVALRCDPISGHVSLFWYQQALGQGPEFLTYFQNEAQLDKSGLPSDRFFAERPEGSVSTLKIQRTQQEDSAVYLCASSSPGTQGDSYNEQFFGPGTRLTVL.

The CDR3 protein is CSLRPNYEQFF. CDR3 coding DNA: TGCAGCCTCCGCCCCAATTATGAGCAGTTCTTC. The rearrangement joins TRBV20-1 to TRBJ2-1; D is unclear. CDR1 DFQATT and CDR2 SNEGSKA come from the germline V gene (reference sequence). The CDR3 covers 11 residues.

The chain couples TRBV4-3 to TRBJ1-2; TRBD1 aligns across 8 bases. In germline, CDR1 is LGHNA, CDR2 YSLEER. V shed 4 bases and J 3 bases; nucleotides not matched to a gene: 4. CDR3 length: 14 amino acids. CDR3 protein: CASSPGQGDYGYTF. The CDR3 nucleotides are TGCGCCAGCAGCCCCGGACAGGGAGACTATGGCTACACCTTC.

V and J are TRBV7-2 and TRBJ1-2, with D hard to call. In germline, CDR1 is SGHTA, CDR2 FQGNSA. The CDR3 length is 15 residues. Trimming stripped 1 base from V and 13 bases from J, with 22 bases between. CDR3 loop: CASSLEGGATRAGTF. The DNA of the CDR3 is TGTGCCAGCAGCTTAGAAGGTGGTGCAACAAGAGCGGGCACCTTC. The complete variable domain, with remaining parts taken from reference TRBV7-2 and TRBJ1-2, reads GAGVSQSPSNKVTEKGKDVELRCDPISGHTALYWYRQSLGQGLEFLIYFQGNSAPDKSGLPSDRFSAERTGGSVSTLTIQRTQQEDSAVYLCASSLEGGATRAGTFGSGTRLTVV.

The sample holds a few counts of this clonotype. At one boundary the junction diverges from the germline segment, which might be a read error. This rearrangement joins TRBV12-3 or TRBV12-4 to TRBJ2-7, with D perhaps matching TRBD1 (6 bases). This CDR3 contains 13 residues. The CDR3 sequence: CASGFTGTYEQYF. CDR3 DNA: TGTGCCAGCGGTTTTACAGGGACCTACGAGCAGTACTTC.

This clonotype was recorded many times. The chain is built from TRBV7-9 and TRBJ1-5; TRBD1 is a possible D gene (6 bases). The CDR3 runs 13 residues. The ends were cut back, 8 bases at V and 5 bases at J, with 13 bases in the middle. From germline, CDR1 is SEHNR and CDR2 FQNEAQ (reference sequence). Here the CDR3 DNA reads TGTGCCAGCGTGGCAGGGGAAGATCAGCCCCAGCATTTT. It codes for CASVAGEDQPQHF.

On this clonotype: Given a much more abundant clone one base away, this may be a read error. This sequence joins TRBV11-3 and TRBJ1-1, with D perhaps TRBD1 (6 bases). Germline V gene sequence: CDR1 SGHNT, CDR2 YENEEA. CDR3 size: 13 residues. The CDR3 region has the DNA TGTGCCAGCGGCTTAAACAGGGTAACTGAAGCTTTCTTT. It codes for CASGLNRVTEAFF.

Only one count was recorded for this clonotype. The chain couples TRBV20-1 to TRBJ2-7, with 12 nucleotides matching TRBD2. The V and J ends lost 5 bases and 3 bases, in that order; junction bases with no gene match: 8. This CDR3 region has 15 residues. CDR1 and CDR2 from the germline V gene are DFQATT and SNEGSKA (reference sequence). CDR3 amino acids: CSADGTSGLYYEQYF. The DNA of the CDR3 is TGCAGTGCTGACGGGACTAGCGGGCTCTACTACGAGCAGTACTTC.